This is a list of T cell receptor beta chains from one sample in a study of control samples from healthy donors and cancer patients. The protocol was immunoSEQ multiplex PCR, while the TCRdb copy is restricted to in-frame clones and leaves out a portion. The repertoire includes about 410,000 clones, approximately 92% of them detected once, and over 5.5% sits in the top ten. The source material was PBMCs. All receptors derive from a man between 40 and 49 years old with head and neck cancer. The CDR3 runs from the conserved cysteine through the conserved F or W.

V: TRBV3-1/TRBV3-2; CDR3: CASSLGRWWSRSQYF
V: TRBV10-2; CDR3: CASSDPYREDYGYTF
V: TRBV9; CDR3: CASSGTGGAYEQYF
V: TRBV19; CDR3: CASSFSGFNYGYTF
V: TRBV11-3; CDR3: CASSLGGGASRELFF
V: TRBV3-1/TRBV3-2; CDR3: CASSPKGGRVETQYF
V: TRBV5-1; CDR3: CASSLADRPTGGYTF
V: TRBV28; CDR3: CASRTGGAGQPQHF
V: TRBV5-1; CDR3: CASSLDGAGSYEQYF
V: TRBV10-3; CDR3: CATTGVSGNTIYF
V: TRBV18; CDR3: CASSPDLETQYF
V: TRBV18; CDR3: CASSPGSSGTYEQYF
V: TRBV18; CDR3: CASSAGTGGEKLFF
V: TRBV3-1/TRBV3-2; CDR3: CASSQEPTGIYGYTF
V: TRBV19; CDR3: CASSPGARAEKLFF
V: TRBV28; CDR3: CASRLAGNTQYF
V: TRBV19; CDR3: CASSVTSGTDTQYF
V: TRBV11-1; CDR3: CASSRPGQTPREQYF
V: TRBV28; CDR3: CASRGGSGGEQFF
V: TRBV9; CDR3: CASSETPAWGQFF
V: TRBV27; CDR3: CASSLFFGGAYEQYF
V: TRBV5-1; CDR3: CASLTGGELFF
V: TRBV4-3; CDR3: CASSQEGTFQETQYF
V: TRBV6-6; CDR3: CASSLLFWGQGYEQYF
V: TRBV9; CDR3: CASSPQGNYGYTF
V: TRBV27; CDR3: CASSLGFGEQYF
V: TRBV4-1; CDR3: CASSPNSIGEKLFF
V: TRBV10-3; CDR3: CAIRGALGGTEAFF
V: TRBV19; CDR3: CASSISRSSYEQYF
V: TRBV6-5; CDR3: CVSSYSRQETQYF
V: TRBV28; CDR3: CASSLGGGGGLHQPQHF
V: TRBV10-3; CDR3: CAISRAQETQYF
V: TRBV18; CDR3: CASSPSGSVTLSGNTIYF
V: TRBV2; CDR3: CASSERSNQPQHF
V: TRBV5-6; CDR3: CASSLAGAGYNEQFF
V: TRBV15; CDR3: CATSGSGTEAFF
V: TRBV4-1; CDR3: CASSQALAAAREQYF
V: TRBV6-1; CDR3: CASSEPRTANTGELFF
V: TRBV7-8; CDR3: CASSLISGDPTRYNEQFF